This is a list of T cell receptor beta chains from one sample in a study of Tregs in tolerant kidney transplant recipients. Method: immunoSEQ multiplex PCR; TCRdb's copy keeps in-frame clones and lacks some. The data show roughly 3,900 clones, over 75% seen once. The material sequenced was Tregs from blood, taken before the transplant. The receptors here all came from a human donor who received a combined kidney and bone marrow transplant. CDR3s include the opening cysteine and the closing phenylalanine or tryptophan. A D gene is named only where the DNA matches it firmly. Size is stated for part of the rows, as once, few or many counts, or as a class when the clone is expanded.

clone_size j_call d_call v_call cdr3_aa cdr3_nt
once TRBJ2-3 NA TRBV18 CASSPASDTQYF TGTGCCAGCTCACCGGCTTCAGATACGCAGTATTTT
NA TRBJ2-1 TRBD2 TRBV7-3 CASSQGLAVDEQFF TGTGCCAGCAGCCAGGGACTAGCGGTAGATGAGCAGTTCTTC
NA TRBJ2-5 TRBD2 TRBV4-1 CASSALSGGVGETQYF TGCGCCAGCAGCGCTTTGAGTGGGGGGGTAGGGGAGACCCAGTACTTC
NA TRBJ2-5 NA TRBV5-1 CASSFTEGRETQYF TGCGCCAGCAGCTTTACGGAGGGGCGGGAGACCCAGTACTTC
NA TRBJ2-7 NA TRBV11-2 CASSLGQGFYEQYF TGTGCCAGCAGCTTAGGGCAGGGGTTCTACGAGCAGTACTTC
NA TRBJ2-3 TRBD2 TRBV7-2 CASSLMGLAGWGTDTQYF TGTGCCAGCAGCTTAATGGGACTAGCGGGATGGGGTACAGATACGCAGTATTTT
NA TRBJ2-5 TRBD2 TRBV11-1 CASSTGLAETQYF TGTGCCAGCAGCACCGGACTAGCGGAGACCCAGTACTTC
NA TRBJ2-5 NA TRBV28 CASRKTTQETQYF TGTGCCAGCAGAAAAACAACACAAGAGACCCAGTACTTC
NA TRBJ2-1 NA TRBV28 CASSLVGARNNEQFF TGTGCCAGCAGTTTAGTGGGAGCGCGTAACAATGAGCAGTTCTTC
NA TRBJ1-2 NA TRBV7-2 CASSLARSLRNGYTF TGTGCCAGCAGCTTAGCTCGCAGCCTGAGGAATGGCTACACCTTC
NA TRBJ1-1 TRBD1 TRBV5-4 CASSPRTGGTEAFF TGTGCCAGCAGCCCCCGGACAGGGGGCACTGAAGCTTTCTTT
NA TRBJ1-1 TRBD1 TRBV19 CASSDRQGSGAEAFF TGTGCCAGTAGTGATCGACAGGGTTCTGGGGCTGAAGCTTTCTTT
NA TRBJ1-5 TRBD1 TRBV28 CASSLWTLDRGSNQPQHF TGTGCCAGCAGTTTATGGACCTTGGACAGGGGTAGCAATCAGCCCCAGCATTTT
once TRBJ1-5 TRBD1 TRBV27 CASRWTGVVGQPQHF TGTGCCAGCAGGTGGACAGGGGTGGTCGGACAGCCCCAGCATTTT
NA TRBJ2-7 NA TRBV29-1 CSASTASSYEQYF TGCAGCGCCTCGACTGCAAGCTCCTACGAGCAGTACTTC
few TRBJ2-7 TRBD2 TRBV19 CASSIKGLAGGDEQYF TGTGCCAGTAGTATAAAAGGCCTAGCGGGAGGGGACGAGCAGTACTTC
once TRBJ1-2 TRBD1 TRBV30 CARRQGARGYTF TGTGCCCGCCGACAGGGGGCGCGTGGCTACACCTTC
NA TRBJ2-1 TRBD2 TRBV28 CASALGLAGGGSYNEQFF TGTGCCAGCGCCCTGGGACTAGCGGGGGGAGGCTCCTACAATGAGCAGTTCTTC
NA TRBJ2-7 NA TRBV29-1 CSVEDAYGSFYEQYF TGCAGCGTTGAAGATGCCTACGGGAGTTTTTACGAGCAGTACTTC
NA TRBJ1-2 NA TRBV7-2 CASSFGGGVQSSYGYTF TGTGCCAGCAGCTTCGGCGGAGGGGTTCAAAGTTCGTATGGCTACACCTTC
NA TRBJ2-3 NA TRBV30 CAWGGGFTDTQYF TGTGCCTGGGGAGGCGGCTTCACAGATACGCAGTATTTT
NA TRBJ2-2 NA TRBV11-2 CASSLDLDSIRTGELFF TGTGCCAGCAGCTTAGATCTTGACAGTATAAGGACCGGGGAGCTGTTTTTT
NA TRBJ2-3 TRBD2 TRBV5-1 CASSSGLAATDTQYF TGCGCCAGCAGCTCGGGACTAGCGGCCACAGATACGCAGTATTTT
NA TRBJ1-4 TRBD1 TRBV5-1 CASSLAGTGGEKLFF TGCGCCAGCAGCTTGGCCGGGACAGGGGGTGAAAAACTGTTTTTT
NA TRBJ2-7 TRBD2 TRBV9 CASSVSTSGSYEQYF TGTGCCAGCAGCGTTTCTACTAGCGGGAGCTACGAGCAGTACTTC